This T cell receptor beta chain was sequenced for a study of radiotherapy plus CTLA-4 blockade in lung cancer. Study-level information: In less than 20% of patients, objective responses were seen; roughly 30% had disease control. Study-level findings and limits: Radiotherapy with ipilimumab was followed by blood expansion of tumor-derived clones. Increased serum interferon-beta after radiation also reportedly predicted response strongly.

As regards this clone: Antigen unknown.

Some clones are missing from TCRdb's copy, which holds only in-frame ones; the method was immunoSEQ multiplex PCR. The sample contains roughly 30,000 clones, around 73% of which appear only once. CDR3 size: 14 residues. Germline-derived CDR1 and CDR2 are SGDLS and YYNGEE. The V and J ends lost 0 bases and 1 base respectively, with 7 bases between them. Chemo-refractory metastatic non-small-cell lung cancer patients received focal radiation with ipilimumab CTLA-4 blockade. The sequence was obtained from a human donor with non-small cell lung cancer who had stable disease on radiotherapy plus ipilimumab. The specimen was peripheral blood, collected from a patient treated with radiotherapy plus ipilimumab. V usage is TRBV9 and J usage is TRBJ1-1, with D hard to call. The CDR3 DNA reads as TGTGCCAGCAGCGTAGAAGGCGAGAACACTGAAGCTTTCTTT. This sequence encodes CASSVEGENTEAFF. Based on the CDR3 plus reference TRBV9 and TRBJ1-1, the full variable domain is DSGVTQTPKHLITATGQRVTLRCSPRSGDLSVYWYQQSLDQGLQFLIQYYNGEERAKGNILERFSAQQFPDLHSELNLSSLELGDSALYFCASSVEGENTEAFFGQGTRLTVV.